The clone carrying this TCR beta chain appeared many times. Its antigen is currently unknown. Cryopreserved PBMCs were the source of approximately 2 micrograms of genomic DNA, which went to TCR beta libraries. Some clones are missing from TCRdb's copy, which holds only in-frame ones; the method was immunoSEQ multiplex PCR. The sample comprises around 52,000 clones, 45% to 70% of which are singletons, and around 21% rests with the top ten. This sample was taken from a study of cytotoxic CD8 clonotypes in ibrutinib-treated CLL. Study as a whole: Partial responses numbered roughly 25 and complete responses 2; after a median about 72 months, about 14 stayed remitted and approximately twelve progressed.

Study results and caveats: Pretreatment clonality was elevated relative to age-matched healthy donors and paralleled circulating CD8+ T-cell counts. Clonotypes that were public were uncommon, and they contracted or stayed stable on treatment.

There are 13 residues in the CDR3. V was shortened by 5 bases and J by 2 bases, with 10 bases between the two germline ends. Per the germline V gene, CDR1 is SGHDT and CDR2 is YYEEEE. The sample in question was PBMCs, obtained after 24 months of ibrutinib treatment. The TCR sequence derives from a human donor with chronic lymphocytic leukemia. This sequence joins TRBV5-6 and TRBJ1-1; no clear D. The DNA of the CDR3 is TGTGCCAGCAGGTCCTTGGGAAACACTGAAGCTTTCTTT. This gives the protein CASRSLGNTEAFF.